Below, 29 T cell receptor beta chains from the same sample are listed, as sequenced in a study of T cells in Graves' hyperthyroidism and ophthalmopathy. Regions amplified from RNA transcripts were the TCR beta CDR3 regions. First-round RT-PCR with HTBI primers amplified the TCR CDR3 region. MiXCR, run by TCRdb on the multiplex PCR reads, gives a single entry per CDR3 protein. The table has 280,000 or so distinct CDR3 sequences, 20% to 25% seen once. Sequencing input: blood. The receptor source for this set is a man in his forties with Graves' hyperthyroidism that later progressed to Graves' ophthalmopathy.

This clonotype was picked up many times. The chain uses TRBV5-1 and TRBJ2-7; D remains ambiguous. The CDR3 has 13 amino acids. Germline assignment: CDR1 SGHRS and CDR2 YFSETQ. V lost 4 bases and J 4 bases, leaving 12 bases between the germline ends. The DNA of the CDR3 is TGCGCCAGCAGCCACGGACCGCGATACGAGCAGTACTTC. Translated: CASSHGPRYEQYF. Full variable domain (outside the CDR3, taken from reference TRBV5-1 and TRBJ2-7): KAGVTQTPRYLIKTRGQQVTLSCSPISGHRSVSWYQQTPGQGLQFLFEYFSETQRNKGNFPGRFSGRQFSNSRSEMNVSTLELGDSALYLCASSHGPRYEQYFGPGTRLTVT.

The sample holds many counts of this clonotype. The V gene is TRBV11-2, the J gene TRBJ2-2, with unresolved D. CDR1 and CDR2 (germline): SGHAT, FQNNGV. This CDR3 is 15 amino acids long. V lost 5 bases and J lost 2, with 12 bases in between. CDR3 loop: CASSRDVVNTGELFF. The CDR3 nucleotides read TGTGCCAGCAGCCGAGACGTCGTCAACACCGGGGAGCTGTTTTTT.

This clonotype occurred many times. The rearrangement joins TRBV3-1 to TRBJ2-7; D uncertain. Germline V CDR1 and CDR2: LGHDT, YNNKEL (reference sequence). The V end was cut by 2 bases, the J end by 4 bases, with 6 bases between. This CDR3 comprises 12 residues. CDR3 sequence: CASSQTIYEQYF. CDR3 bases: TGTGCCAGCAGCCAAACGATTTACGAGCAGTACTTC.

This clonotype was counted ten times or more. The genes are TRBV6-2 or TRBV6-3 and TRBJ2-2, with TRBD1 identical over 8 bases. J was trimmed by 4 bases and V by 10 bases; bases with no gene match: 11. Germline CDR1 MNHEY, CDR2 SVGEGT. The CDR3 sequence is 15 residues long. The CDR3 loop reads CATQWGQVPTGELFF. The CDR3 DNA follows: TGTGCCACCCAGTGGGGACAGGTGCCCACCGGGGAGCTGTTTTTT.

The CDR3 nucleotides are TGTGCCAGCAGTTATAGAAGAACTCAGGATCAGCCCCAGCATTTT. Translation gives CASSYRRTQDQPQHF. The chain has TRBV6-5 and TRBJ1-5; unclear D gene. Germline values: CDR1 MNHEY, CDR2 SVGAGI. Trimming stripped 3 bases from V and 5 bases from J, with 14 bases between. This CDR3 spans 15 amino acids.

The V and J genes are TRBV19 and TRBJ2-2; D could derive from TRBD1 or TRBD2 (7 bases each). The CDR3 totals 13 residues. Germline CDR1 LNHDA, CDR2 SQIVND (reference sequence). V was clipped by 10 bases and J by 5 bases, with 14 bases between them. This chain's CDR3 is CATRQGGTGELFF. The CDR3 DNA reads TGTGCCACCAGACAGGGAGGGACCGGGGAGCTGTTTTTT.

This clonotype appeared once. Written as DNA, the CDR3 is TGCAGTGCTAGAAAGTCCTTGGAGGAGACCCAGTACTTC. Protein sequence: CSARKSLEETQYF. V gene TRBV20-1 combines with J gene TRBJ2-5; no reliable D call. Trimming left V 2 bases short and J 5 bases short, with 12 bases between. The CDR3 runs to 13 residues. CDR1 and CDR2 from the germline V gene are DFQATT and SNEGSKA (reference sequence).

The table lists this clonotype with many counts. The chain carries TRBV24-1 and TRBJ1-1, with D perhaps matching TRBD1 (5 bases). Trimming left V 6 bases short and J 5 bases short, with 18 bases between. The germline V gene encodes CDR1 KGHDR and CDR2 SFDVKD. The CDR3 contains 15 residues. CDR3 region: CATSPIRGFETEAFF. CDR3 DNA sequence: TGTGCCACCAGTCCTATTCGGGGGTTTGAGACTGAAGCTTTCTTT.

This clonotype was counted at least ten times. The CDR3 protein is CASGAWGLGQNSTYEQYF. Here the CDR3 DNA reads TGTGCCAGCGGCGCATGGGGGTTGGGACAGAACTCCACCTACGAGCAGTACTTC. V usage is TRBV27 and J usage is TRBJ2-7; 7 bases map to TRBD1. The germline gives CDR1 MNHEY, CDR2 SMNVEV (reference sequence). CDR3 length: 18 residues. V lost 8 bases and J lost 2; bases outside the gene matches: 21.

Turning to this clonotype: This may come from a read error, since a much larger clone is one base off. This chain uses TRBV15 with TRBJ2-4; 8 nucleotides align to TRBD1. Germline V lookup: CDR1 LNHNV, CDR2 YYDKDF (reference sequence). Trimming at V came to 3 bases and at J to 0 bases, leaving 7 bases not matched to a gene. This CDR3 is 17 amino acids long. The DNA for the CDR3 is TGTGCCACCAGCAGTCTCGGACAGGGTCAAGCCAAAAACATTCAGTACTTC. Protein sequence: CATSSLGQGQAKNIQYF.

Many counts were recorded for this clonotype. The rearrangement links TRBV30 to TRBJ1-2; D is possibly TRBD1 (6 bases). Germline V gives CDR1 GTSNPN, CDR2 SVGIG (reference sequence). V dropped 4 bases and J dropped 6 bases, with 21 bases sitting between them. The CDR3 consists of 15 residues. Here the CDR3 reads CAWTQGGGYRDGYTF. In DNA, the CDR3 is TGTGCCTGGACGCAAGGGGGGGGGTATCGTGATGGCTACACCTTC.

This clonotype was seen ten or more times. J is TRBJ1-2 and V is TRBV6-5; TRBD1 might be the D (6 bases). This CDR3 comprises 14 residues. The germline CDR1 and CDR2 sequences are MNHEY and SVGAGI. Trimming removed 6 bases from V and 8 bases from J, with 19 bases in between. The CDR3 DNA reads as TGTGCCAGCAGATTGACAGGTCTGAAAGTAGGCTACACCTTC. It encodes CASRLTGLKVGYTF.

The table lists this clonotype with many counts. CDR3 residues: CASSLAGSSSYEQYF. DNA of the CDR3: TGTGCCAGCAGTTTAGCGGGCAGTAGCTCCTACGAGCAGTACTTC. The V and J genes are TRBV12-3 or TRBV12-4 and TRBJ2-7, with unresolved D. The ends were cut back, 0 bases at V and 0 bases at J, with 9 bases in the middle. The CDR3 extends over 15 amino acids.

This clonotype was counted at least ten times. The chain carries TRBV7-3 and TRBJ2-5; D not certain. V shed 8 bases and J shed 1 base, with 11 bases lying between them. The CDR3 loop spans 13 amino acids. In germline, CDR1 is SGHTA, CDR2 FQGTGA. This CDR3 is CASGRTVQETQYF. CDR3 coding DNA: TGTGCCAGCGGAAGGACGGTCCAAGAGACCCAGTACTTC.

In its sample, this clonotype was seen a few times. V and J are TRBV6-2 or TRBV6-3 and TRBJ1-1; D call uncertain. Per germline, CDR1 MNHEY and CDR2 SVGEGT. Trimming removed 0 bases from V and 7 bases from J, with 9 bases in between. The CDR3 loop spans 13 amino acids. CDR3: CASSYSGRREAFF. CDR3 bases: TGTGCCAGCAGTTACTCAGGACGGCGTGAAGCTTTCTTT.

The chain combines TRBV6-2 or TRBV6-3 with TRBJ1-3; D remains unclear. The CDR3 spans 14 residues. The V end was cut by 0 bases, the J end by 2 bases, with 5 bases between. Germline CDR1 is MNHEY and CDR2 is SVGEGT. The CDR3 nucleotides read TGTGCCAGCAGTTACTCTCAGACTGGAAACACCATATATTTT. Translated: CASSYSQTGNTIYF.

Ten or more counts support this clonotype. The chain combines TRBV7-9 with TRBJ2-7; no clear D gene. The CDR3 runs to 13 residues. Germline CDR1 and CDR2: SEHNR and FQNEAQ (reference sequence). The V end lost 3 bases, the J end lost 3 bases, and 9 bases lay between the germline ends. The CDR3 is CASSLHGYYEQYF. CDR3 in DNA: TGTGCCAGCAGCTTGCATGGATACTACGAGCAGTACTTC.

This clonotype was counted ten times or more. A much larger clonotype is one base distant, so this may be a read error. In this CDR3 the conserved last residue, phenylalanine or tryptophan, is missing, so a read error is likely. CDR3 sequence (DNA): TGTGCCAGCAGTGAACGCCAGGCGGCCTACGAGCAGTACCTC. It encodes CASSERQAAYEQYL. J is TRBJ2-7 and V is TRBV2; D is undetermined. CDR3 size: 14 residues. Trimming took 2 bases from V and 2 from J, leaving 10 bases between them. In germline, CDR1 is SNHLY, CDR2 FYNNEI.

Ten or more counts support this clonotype. V usage is TRBV11-2 and J usage is TRBJ2-2; D perhaps matches TRBD2 (5 bases). Trimming removed 5 bases from V and 5 bases from J, with 18 bases in between. Germline loops: CDR1 SGHAT, CDR2 FQNNGV. The CDR3 contains 16 residues. The CDR3 coding sequence is TGTGCCAGCAGCGATTGGCGGGCCCGAAGGACCGGGGAGCTGTTTTTT. Protein sequence: CASSDWRARRTGELFF.

This clonotype was counted many times. V usage is TRBV16 and J usage is TRBJ1-3; no definite D call. Trimming shortened V by 2 bases and J by 2 bases, and 13 bases separated the two germline ends. Germline CDR1 and CDR2: KGHSY and FQNENV. The CDR3 totals 16 residues. This CDR3 reads CASSQPSKVTGNTIYF. The DNA of the CDR3 is TGTGCCAGCAGCCAACCGTCGAAGGTTACTGGAAACACCATATATTTT.

V gene TRBV6-1 combines with J gene TRBJ1-5; D not certain. Germline assignment: CDR1 MNHNS and CDR2 SASEGT. This CDR3 has 15 residues. V shed 7 bases and J shed 0 bases, with 13 bases lying between them. The CDR3 DNA follows: TGTGCCAGCATGGGAAGGATCACTAGCAATCAGCCCCAGCATTTT. This encodes CASMGRITSNQPQHF.

The chain carries TRBV28 and TRBJ1-1, with 7 bases lining up with TRBD1. J lost 7 bases, V lost 2 bases, and 7 bases had no gene match. The CDR3 runs 14 residues. CDR1 is MDHEN and CDR2 is SYDVKM in the germline V gene. The CDR3 region is CASSLRDSRNEAFF. CDR3 nucleotide sequence: TGTGCCAGCAGTTTACGGGACAGCCGAAATGAAGCTTTCTTT.

The chain joins TRBV7-2 to TRBJ1-1, with 7 bases lining up with TRBD1. CDR3 size: 15 residues. Germline V lookup: CDR1 SGHTA, CDR2 FQGNSA. The trim removed 5 bases at V and 4 bases at J, leaving 10 bases unmatched. CDR3 sequence: CASSRIAGGGTEAFF. CDR3 bases: TGTGCCAGCAGCCGGATAGCAGGGGGAGGCACTGAAGCTTTCTTT.

The gene calls are TRBV6-1 and TRBJ2-7; 9 bases agree with TRBD2. V lost 7 bases to trimming and J lost 5 bases; unmatched junction nucleotides: 9. This CDR3 contains 14 residues. From germline, CDR1 is MNHNS and CDR2 SASEGT. The CDR3 loop is CASKRSGTSHEQYF. CDR3 in DNA: TGTGCCAGCAAAAGAAGCGGGACTAGCCACGAGCAGTACTTC.

This chain connects TRBV6-5 to TRBJ2-7; 10 bases map to TRBD1. The J segment lost 3 bases and the V segment lost 4 bases, leaving 6 bases of the junction unmatched. The CDR3 is 15 residues long. The germline V gene encodes CDR1 MNHEY and CDR2 SVGAGI. This chain's CDR3 is CASSLAGTGDYEQYF. In DNA form, the CDR3 reads TGTGCCAGCAGTTTAGCCGGGACAGGGGACTACGAGCAGTACTTC.

This clonotype has a count of ten or more. The chain has TRBV11-2 and TRBJ2-5, with D possibly being TRBD2 (5 bases). Germline lookup yields CDR1 SGHAT and CDR2 FQNNGV. CDR3 length: 17 residues. Trimming removed 0 bases from V and 5 bases from J, with 19 bases in between. CDR3 sequence (DNA): TGTGCCAGCAGCTTAGAACCCCTGGGCGGGTTGAGGGAGACCCAGTACTTC. Protein product: CASSLEPLGGLRETQYF.

This clonotype was seen at least ten times. The rearrangement uses TRBV20-1 and TRBJ2-5; D is perhaps TRBD1 (6 bases). CDR3 size: 13 residues. The V gene's germline CDR1 is DFQATT and CDR2 SNEGSKA (reference sequence). Trimming took off 7 bases at V and 1 base at J, with 13 bases between the two ends. CDR3 loop: CSVPQGTQETQYF. The CDR3 region has the DNA TGCAGTGTCCCACAGGGCACCCAAGAGACCCAGTACTTC.

The sample holds many counts of this clonotype. The genes are TRBV5-1 and TRBJ1-5; D is ambiguous. Trimming took off 0 bases at V and 6 bases at J, with 10 bases between the two ends. CDR3 size: 14 residues. CDR1 is SGHRS and CDR2 is YFSETQ in the germline V gene. The CDR3 coding sequence is TGCGCCAGCAGCTTGGGGGTTGGAGTTCAGCCCCAGCATTTT. Translating it yields CASSLGVGVQPQHF. The full variable domain, rest sourced from reference TRBV5-1 and TRBJ1-5, is KAGVTQTPRYLIKTRGQQVTLSCSPISGHRSVSWYQQTPGQGLQFLFEYFSETQRNKGNFPGRFSGRQFSNSRSEMNVSTLELGDSALYLCASSLGVGVQPQHFGDGTRLSIL.

This clonotype was seen repeatedly, ten times or more. The chain's CDR3 is CASSEMVNSPLHF. The CDR3 region has the DNA TGTGCCAGCAGTGAAATGGTTAATTCACCCCTCCACTTT. The V gene is TRBV6-1, the J gene TRBJ1-6; D ambiguous. The V and J ends lost 2 bases and 6 bases respectively, with 5 bases between them. Germline V gives CDR1 MNHNS, CDR2 SASEGT. The CDR3 length is 13 residues.